The 31 T cell receptor beta chains reported below all come from one sample, sequenced in a study of blood T cell repertoires in COVID-19 (dated by TCRdb to about 2020). The protocol used for the library was the immunoSEQ multiplex PCR assay. TCRdb took over this immuneACCESS table, retaining in-frame rearrangements with V and J assigned. Such tables are incomplete; in checked studies, under half of the missing clones stem from an unresolved V gene, and the remainder is unexplained. This sample lists 95,000 to 150,000 clones; about 74% were detected once. The leading ten clones occupy roughly 7.9% of the sample. Sequenced: peripheral blood. The source of these receptors is a human donor in a cohort sampled during active COVID-19.

This chain links TRBV28 with TRBJ2-7; D perhaps matches TRBD2 (6 bases). The V end lost 6 bases, the J end lost 3 bases, and 21 bases lay between the germline ends. Germline CDR1 reads MDHEN; CDR2 reads SYDVKM. CDR3 size: 16 residues. This chain's CDR3 is CASSSSRRAGYYEQYF. CDR3 nucleotide sequence: TGTGCCAGCAGCTCAAGTAGGAGGGCGGGCTACTACGAGCAGTACTTC.

This rearrangement joins TRBV28 to TRBJ1-5; 9 bases agree with TRBD1. This CDR3 is 18 amino acids long. CDR1 and CDR2 (germline): MDHEN, SYDVKM. V trimming: 5 bases; J trimming: 0 bases; junction bases outside the gene matches: 11. The CDR3 DNA reads TGTGCCAGCAGTCCCGGGACAGGGCCCACGTATAGCAATCAGCCCCAGCATTTT. Translation: CASSPGTGPTYSNQPQHF.

V gene TRBV14 combines with J gene TRBJ2-7; no clear D. The CDR3 spans 11 residues. Trimming took 2 bases from V and 4 from J, leaving 3 bases between them. Germline V gives CDR1 SGHDN, CDR2 FVKESK. The CDR3 region is CASSQLYEQYF. The CDR3, as DNA: TGTGCCAGCAGCCAACTGTACGAGCAGTACTTC.

The chain has TRBV6-5 and TRBJ1-5, with a possible D match to TRBD1 (6 bases). The CDR3 has 13 amino acids. The ends were cut back, 4 bases at V and 6 bases at J, with 10 bases in the middle. The germline gives CDR1 MNHEY, CDR2 SVGAGI. CDR3 region: CASSSNRAQPQHF. CDR3 coding DNA: TGTGCCAGCAGTTCTAACAGGGCTCAGCCCCAGCATTTT.

This clone was observed many times. The chain links TRBV24-1 to TRBJ1-1, with 7 bases fitting TRBD1. The germline V gene has CDR1 KGHDR and CDR2 SFDVKD. The CDR3 runs to 13 residues. V dropped 12 bases and J dropped 2; count of bases not matched to a gene: 8. This CDR3 is CASTGTVNTEAFF. In nucleotides, the CDR3 is TGTGCCTCGACCGGGACAGTTAACACTGAAGCTTTCTTT.

V usage is TRBV30 and J usage is TRBJ2-7; a possible D gene is TRBD1 (6 bases). V shed 2 bases and J shed 4 bases, with 12 bases lying between them. Germline CDR1 and CDR2: GTSNPN and SVGIG (reference sequence). The CDR3 loop spans 13 amino acids. The CDR3 region has the DNA TGTGCCTGGAGTCCACAGGGTCCTTACGAGCAGTACTTC. It specifies CAWSPQGPYEQYF.

The V call is TRBV21-1, the J call TRBJ2-2; the table names TRBD2, a call not compared with the DNA. TRBV21-1 is a documented pseudogene. The CDR3 has 16 residues. CDR3 nucleotides: TGTGCCAGCAGCAAGGAAGAGCGGTTGGGCACCGGGGAGCTGTTTTTT. Translation: CASSKEERLGTGELFF.

The CDR3 protein is CASSQETSGGLEQYF. The CDR3 coding sequence is TGTGCCAGCAGCCAAGAAACTAGCGGGGGCCTCGAGCAGTACTTC. The V gene is TRBV4-2, the J gene TRBJ2-7; TRBD2 aligns across 11 bases. The V gene end was trimmed by 0 bases and the J gene end by 6 bases; junction bases not matched to a gene: 4. Germline V CDR1 and CDR2: LGHNA, YNFKEQ. The CDR3 covers 15 residues.

The chain couples TRBV18 to TRBJ1-5, with 9 bases fitting TRBD1. This CDR3 region has 15 residues. Germline V gene sequence: CDR1 KGHSH, CDR2 LQKENI. Unmatched junction bases numbered 5, after V lost 3 bases and J lost 5 bases. CDR3 in DNA: TGTGCCAGCTCACCGGGGACAGGGTCGCATCAGCCCCAGCATTTT. It codes for CASSPGTGSHQPQHF.

The chain couples TRBV5-1 to TRBJ2-7; D is ambiguous. Between the trimmed V and J ends, which lost 0 bases and 5 bases, there was a span of 9 bases. From germline, CDR1 is SGHRS and CDR2 YFSETQ. The CDR3 covers 13 residues. This chain's CDR3 is CASSLADTHEQYF. The CDR3 DNA is TGCGCCAGCAGCTTGGCAGACACTCACGAGCAGTACTTC.

The CDR3 loop reads CASQELTGAEAFF. The CDR3 bases are TGTGCCAGCCAAGAATTGACAGGGGCCGAAGCTTTCTTT. This chain joins TRBV12-3 or TRBV12-4 and TRBJ1-1; 8 bases map to TRBD1. This CDR3 region has 13 residues. The ends lost 8 bases at V and 8 bases at J; junction bases unmatched: 10.

The CDR3 is CASSDQGNTEAFF. The CDR3 nucleotides are TGTGCCAGCAGTGATCAGGGCAACACTGAAGCTTTCTTT. This chain uses TRBV2 with TRBJ1-1, with TRBD1 as a possible D gene (5 bases). Trimming cost V 3 bases and J 2 bases, with 7 bases left between them. CDR3 length equals 13 residues. Germline loops: CDR1 SNHLY, CDR2 FYNNEI.

The chain uses TRBV7-8 and TRBJ1-1, with a possible D match to TRBD1 (5 bases). Trimming removed 1 base at V and 5 bases at J, with 8 bases between. CDR1 and CDR2 (germline): SGHVS, FQNEAQ. This CDR3 spans 13 amino acids. The CDR3 coding sequence is TGTGCCAGCAGCTTAGGGGGGGAGACTGAAGCTTTCTTT. Translating it yields CASSLGGETEAFF.

The chain joins TRBV3-1 (or the pseudogene TRBV3-2) to TRBJ1-4; D not certain. Germline CDR1 and CDR2: LGHDT and YNNKEL (reference sequence). Trimming took off 4 bases at V and 4 bases at J, with 16 bases between the two ends. The CDR3 consists of 16 residues. The CDR3 sequence is CASSRRAQNFNEKLFF. The CDR3 DNA follows: TGTGCCAGCAGCCGGAGGGCCCAAAATTTTAATGAAAAACTGTTTTTT.

V and J are TRBV3-1 (or the pseudogene TRBV3-2) and TRBJ1-2; possible D gene TRBD1, 6 bases. Germline CDR1 and CDR2: LGHDT and YNNKEL (reference sequence). This CDR3 has 15 amino acids. The germline V and J ends were trimmed by 1 base and 4 bases, with 13 bases remaining between them. CDR3 sequence: CASSQGLQGTYGYTF. Here the CDR3 DNA reads TGTGCCAGCAGCCAAGGACTCCAGGGGACCTATGGCTACACCTTC.

As to this clone: Other nucleotide sequences from this sample produce the same CDR3. This rearrangement joins TRBV30 to TRBJ1-5; the D gene is possibly TRBD1 (5 bases). With 0 bases removed from V and 5 bases from J, the gap between germline ends came to 8 bases. In germline, CDR1 is GTSNPN, CDR2 SVGIG (reference sequence). The CDR3 length is 13 residues. DNA for the CDR3: TGTGCCTGGAGTGTGGGGGGGGATCAGCCCCAGCATTTT. This codes for CAWSVGGDQPQHF.

The V and J genes are TRBV2 and TRBJ1-5; D is uncertain. The CDR3 contains 14 residues. Per the germline V gene, CDR1 is SNHLY and CDR2 is FYNNEI. V lost 2 bases to trimming and J lost 0 bases, with 5 bases between them. The CDR3 region is CASSEPYSNQPQHF. CDR3 nucleotides: TGTGCCAGCAGTGAACCGTATAGCAATCAGCCCCAGCATTTT.

The gene calls are TRBV5-4 and TRBJ2-7; TRBD2 agrees at 9 bases. This CDR3 is built from 16 residues. CDR1 and CDR2 (germline): SGHNT, YYREEE (reference sequence). Trimming at V came to 0 bases and at J to 5 bases, leaving 9 bases not matched to a gene. Here the CDR3 DNA reads TGTGCCAGCAGCTTGGGGGCGGGAGGGCCAGAAAACGAGCAGTACTTC. It is translated as CASSLGAGGPENEQYF.

The rearrangement uses TRBV13 and TRBJ2-5; D perhaps matches TRBD2 (6 bases). The CDR3 runs to 15 residues. The germline V and J ends were trimmed by 6 bases and 5 bases, with 19 bases remaining between them. The germline gives CDR1 PRHDT, CDR2 FYEKMQ (reference sequence). The CDR3, as DNA: TGTGCCAGCAGTTCGGGACTCGATACCGTGGAGACCCAGTACTTC. It codes for CASSSGLDTVETQYF.

The V and J genes are TRBV27 and TRBJ1-1; maybe TRBD1 (5 bases). The CDR3 runs to 14 residues. Germline lookup yields CDR1 MNHEY and CDR2 SMNVEV (reference sequence). The V end was cut by 3 bases, the J end by 2 bases, with 10 bases between. The CDR3 region is CASSFGQGNTEAFF. The CDR3 bases are TGTGCCAGCAGTTTTGGGCAGGGTAACACTGAAGCTTTCTTT.

CDR3 in DNA: TGTGCCAGCAGTTTATCAGCGGAGACTGAAGCTTTCTTT. Amino acids: CASSLSAETEAFF. The V call is TRBV27, the J call TRBJ1-1; no firm D call. Germline values: CDR1 MNHEY, CDR2 SMNVEV (reference sequence). V gave up 0 bases and J gave up 5 bases, with 7 bases separating them. This CDR3 comprises 13 residues.

This sequence joins TRBV18 and TRBJ2-2, with 7 bases identical to TRBD1. Germline CDR1 is KGHSH and CDR2 is LQKENI. J was trimmed by 2 bases and V by 6 bases; bases with no gene match: 9. CDR3 size: 16 residues. The CDR3 sequence: CASSPLGTANTGELFF. CDR3 nucleotides: TGTGCCAGCTCGCCGCTCGGGACAGCCAACACCGGGGAGCTGTTTTTT.

J is TRBJ1-4 and V is TRBV6-5, with 7 bases identical to TRBD1. Germline CDR1 is MNHEY and CDR2 is SVGAGI. Trimming took 8 bases from V and 6 from J; bases not matched to a gene: 9. The CDR3 loop spans 14 amino acids. The CDR3 reads CASSVSDRDEKLFF. In DNA form, the CDR3 reads TGTGCCAGCTCGGTTAGCGACAGGGATGAAAAACTGTTTTTT.

The genes are TRBV7-6 and TRBJ1-1; D may be TRBD1 (5 bases). Germline V lookup: CDR1 SGHVS, CDR2 FNYEAQ. With 0 bases removed from V and 0 bases from J, the gap between germline ends came to 8 bases. CDR3 length: 15 amino acids. CDR3 coding DNA: TGTGCCAGCAGCTTAGCCCCAGGGATGAACACTGAAGCTTTCTTT. The encoded protein is CASSLAPGMNTEAFF.

V is TRBV20-1 and J is TRBJ2-5, with D tentatively TRBD1 (6 bases). This CDR3 contains 11 residues. Germline lookup yields CDR1 DFQATT and CDR2 SNEGSKA (reference sequence). CDR3 sequence reads: CSGQTEETQYF. CDR3 DNA: TGCAGCGGACAGACTGAAGAGACCCAGTACTTC.

The chain is built from TRBV5-5 and TRBJ2-7; 10 bases match TRBD1. After removal of 2 bases from V and 4 bases from J, the junction contained 3 bases not matched to a gene. This CDR3 is 14 amino acids long. Germline CDR1 and CDR2: SGHKS and YYEKEE (reference sequence). The CDR3 DNA reads as TGTGCCAGCAGCTTCGGGACAGGGGATTACGAGCAGTACTTC. Translation: CASSFGTGDYEQYF.

CDR3: CASSLTSGGPEQYF. The CDR3 DNA reads TGTGCCAGCAGCCTTACTAGCGGGGGGCCTGAGCAGTACTTC. The V and J genes are TRBV11-3 and TRBJ2-7, with 12 bases aligning to TRBD2. V was pared by 5 bases and J by 7 bases, with 6 bases of the junction left unmatched. Germline V CDR1 and CDR2: SGHNT, YENEEA. This CDR3 region has 14 residues. Full variable domain (remainder filled in from reference TRBV11-3 and TRBJ2-7): EAGVVQSPRYKIIEKKQPVAFWCNPISGHNTLYWYLQNLGQGPELLIRYENEEAVDDSQLPKDRFSAERLKGVDSTLKIQPAELGDSAVYLCASSLTSGGPEQYFGPGTRLTVT.

The chain has TRBV2 and TRBJ1-1; maybe TRBD1 (5 bases). Germline V lookup: CDR1 SNHLY, CDR2 FYNNEI. The CDR3 has 12 residues. V lost 4 bases to trimming and J lost 5 bases, with 8 bases between them. The CDR3, as DNA: TGTGCCAGCAGTGTATCAGGGACTGAAGCTTTCTTT. The encoded protein is CASSVSGTEAFF.

The chain has TRBV5-4 and TRBJ1-5; 8 bases map to TRBD1. CDR1 is SGHNT and CDR2 is YYREEE in the germline V gene (reference sequence). V lost 4 bases, J lost 7 bases, and 10 bases stayed unmatched. This CDR3 is 15 amino acids long. The CDR3 DNA follows: TGTGCCAGCAGCCGCGGACAGGGAGAAGGGCAGCCCCAGCATTTT. It translates to CASSRGQGEGQPQHF.

This clone was counted once. The chain recombines TRBV27 with TRBJ2-3, with D perhaps TRBD1 (6 bases). Germline V gene lookup returns CDR1 MNHEY and CDR2 SMNVEV (reference sequence). V lost 6 bases and J 4 bases, leaving 14 bases between the germline ends. The CDR3 consists of 14 residues. For the CDR3, the DNA is TGTGCCAGCAGCGGGACGGCAGGGGCAGATACGCAGTATTTT. Its protein product is CASSGTAGADTQYF.

This clone is a singleton in its sample. The V gene is TRBV5-6, the J gene TRBJ1-1; D is perhaps TRBD1 (6 bases). V was shortened by 1 base and J by 2 bases, with 12 bases between the two germline ends. The CDR3 contains 15 residues. Germline values: CDR1 SGHDT, CDR2 YYEEEE. The chain's CDR3 is CASSLPGTSNTEAFF. Written as DNA, the CDR3 is TGTGCCAGCAGCTTGCCCGGGACATCTAACACTGAAGCTTTCTTT. Full variable domain (outside the CDR3, taken from reference TRBV5-6 and TRBJ1-1): DAGVTQSPTHLIKTRGQQVTLRCSPKSGHDTVSWYQQALGQGPQFIFQYYEEEERQRGNFPDRFSGHQFPNYSSELNVNALLLGDSALYLCASSLPGTSNTEAFFGQGTRLTVV.